The sequence of this T cell receptor (beta chain) was determined in a study of T cells in Graves' hyperthyroidism and ophthalmopathy. RNA transcripts provided the source from which TCR beta CDR3 regions were amplified. Using the HTBI primer set, a first-round RT-PCR was run on the TCR CDR3. TCRdb fed the multiplex PCR reads into MiXCR, producing one record per CDR3 protein. The sample lists 300,000 to 450,000 distinct CDR3 sequences, just under 25% seen once, with about 70% in the top ten. A patient was excluded if there was uncontrolled infection, other autoimmune disease, pregnancy or lactation. V lost 4 bases to trimming and J lost 2 bases; unmatched junction nucleotides: 5. CDR1 and CDR2 from the germline V gene are DFQATT and SNEGSKA (reference sequence). The CDR3 sequence is 13 residues long.

The sequence derives from a man aged 50 to 60 with Graves' hyperthyroidism. This chain joins TRBV20-1 and TRBJ2-7, with 7 bases that match TRBD2. Source material: blood. The CDR3 DNA reads as TGCAGTGCTACTGGACTAGGCCCCTACGAGCAGTACTTC. It specifies CSATGLGPYEQYF.